This is a list of T cell receptor beta chains from one sample in a study of shared clonotypes between healthy human individuals. TCRdb keeps only in-frame clones here, not all; method: immunoSEQ multiplex PCR. This sample has 1,500,000 or so clones, with more than 95% found just once. Sample: naive CD4+ T cells sorted from blood. These receptors originate from a man aged 30 to 45 in good health. Both conserved end residues are trimmed from each CDR3. D genes are given only for firm matches.

TRBD1,TRBV7-6,TRBJ1-5,ASSLQGDQPQH
.,TRBV18,TRBJ2-5,ASSPAAETQY
.,TRBV27,TRBJ2-1,ASHSSGPFSYNEQF
.,TRBV5-5,TRBJ2-1,ASGYNEQF
TRBD1,TRBV19,TRBJ2-7,ASSIAGTDSYEQY
TRBD2,TRBV27,TRBJ2-1,ASSQLAGVTNEQF
TRBD1,TRBV9,TRBJ2-3,ASSARQGGSEDTQY
.,TRBV28,TRBJ1-5,ASSLQGLGGAQPQH
.,TRBV29-1,TRBJ2-3,SVESSGSSTDTQY
TRBD1,TRBV5-1,TRBJ2-7,ASSMGQGIIDERY
.,TRBV7-2,TRBJ2-2,ASSLRGTGELF
.,TRBV28,TRBJ1-1,ASSFPVMNTEAF
TRBD1,TRBV28,TRBJ2-1,ASSTNRGQLGEQF
.,TRBV28,TRBJ1-2,ASRVPGRSYGYT
TRBD1,TRBV4-1,TRBJ2-7,ASSQGQGAYEQY
TRBD2,TRBV7-9,TRBJ2-2,ASSPLAGGSNTGELF
.,TRBV9,TRBJ2-7,ASSSSSPGRSAYEQY
.,TRBV14,TRBJ2-7,ASSQVGGYEQY
.,TRBV29-1,TRBJ2-7,SVGGAGRYEQY
TRBD1,TRBV4-3,TRBJ2-7,ASSPTTGDEQY
TRBD1,TRBV5-1,TRBJ1-5,ASSTGTGLDQPQH
TRBD1,TRBV14,TRBJ1-1,ASSTDRGEAF
.,TRBV2,TRBJ2-1,ASTDEATVANEQF
.,TRBV5-1,TRBJ2-7,ASSRPRGGMSSYEQY
.,TRBV19,TRBJ2-2,ASSAQGSGELF
.,TRBV28,TRBJ1-5,ASRDSLSNQPQH
.,TRBV4-1,TRBJ2-7,ASSQDYLGTYEQY
.,TRBV4-1,TRBJ2-2,ASSQARVLASRELF
TRBD2,TRBV28,TRBJ2-5,ASRPGLAGGPRQETQY
TRBD1,TRBV7-9,TRBJ1-1,ASSATGVGAF
.,TRBV4-1,TRBJ2-7,ASSQPLRDRVYEQY
.,TRBV10-3,TRBJ2-7,AIFSRAGKEYEQY
TRBD2,TRBV19,TRBJ2-1,ASSTIAGGYNEQF
TRBD1,TRBV2,TRBJ1-1,ASSPQGATEAF
.,TRBV5-1,TRBJ2-2,ASSSSPQGLSNTGELF
.,TRBV30,TRBJ1-5,AWSGRLNQPQH
TRBD1,TRBV6-6,TRBJ2-7,ASSRTGGAVDEQY
.,TRBV29-1,TRBJ2-3,SVKGRNTDTQY
TRBD1,TRBV5-5,TRBJ1-4,ASSLDRGNEKLF
.,TRBV11-2,TRBJ2-2,ASSPGLTGELF
TRBD2,TRBV5-1,TRBJ2-3,ASSLGSGRGSRTDTQY
.,TRBV5-4,TRBJ2-5,ASSARAGGLGETQY
TRBD1,TRBV19,TRBJ1-5,ASSKGQGQPQH
.,TRBV27,TRBJ2-7,ASSVNRAPGPSY
.,TRBV4-1,TRBJ2-1,ATQGFSYNEQF
.,TRBV6-5,TRBJ2-3,ASSSSDTQY
.,TRBV13,TRBJ2-7,ASSYALPHALFYEQY
.,TRBV5-1,TRBJ1-4,ASSLGDREKLF
.,TRBV14,TRBJ1-4,ASSQVSGMSITNEKLF
TRBD1,TRBV5-1,TRBJ2-5,ASSPGQGGETQY
.,TRBV5-1,TRBJ2-3,ASKERATDTQY
TRBD1,TRBV6-6,TRBJ1-2,ASTPGGNGYT